Following are 7 T cell receptor beta chains from one sample sequenced in a study of shared clonotypes between healthy human individuals. The assay was immunoSEQ multiplex PCR, and TCRdb's table has in-frame clones only and misses some. The profile shows 2 million to 2.5 million clones, 95% of them singletons. The sample consisted of naive CD4+ T cells sorted from blood. The subset denotes: CD45RA+ positively selected. The receptors were sampled from a man between 18 and 35 years old in good health.

This clone was found once. The chain uses TRBV9 and TRBJ1-4; perhaps TRBD1 as D (5 bases). Germline V gene data show CDR1 as SGDLS and CDR2 as YYNGEE. The CDR3 runs to 14 residues. Trimming removed 4 bases at V and 6 bases at J, with 13 bases between. The CDR3 reads CASSRGGEDEKLFF. The CDR3 coding sequence is TGTGCCAGCAGCCGTGGGGGGGAAGATGAAAAACTGTTTTTT.

The J gene is TRBJ2-2, the V gene TRBV5-6, with TRBD1 identical over 11 bases. There are 14 residues in the CDR3. Unmatched junction bases numbered 1, after V lost 3 bases and J lost 6 bases. Germline V gives CDR1 SGHDT, CDR2 YYEEEE. In DNA, the CDR3 is TGTGCCAGCAGCTGGGACAGGGGGGCCGGGGAGCTGTTTTTT. It yields the protein CASSWDRGAGELFF.

The chain carries TRBV19 and TRBJ1-1; D not certain. The CDR3 is made up of 15 amino acids. Germline V gives CDR1 LNHDA, CDR2 SQIVND (reference sequence). Trimming removed 4 bases at V and 1 base at J, with 13 bases between. The CDR3: CASSTVESGNTEAFF. The CDR3 nucleotides are TGTGCCAGTAGTACGGTAGAGTCGGGGAACACTGAAGCTTTCTTT.

V and J are TRBV7-2 and TRBJ2-7, with 10 bases matching TRBD1. J gave up 3 bases and V 1 base, and 6 bases lay outside the gene matches. Per germline, CDR1 SGHTA and CDR2 FQGNSA. CDR3 length: 16 amino acids. The DNA for the CDR3 is TGTGCCAGCAGCTTAGGACAGGGGGCCGGTATCTACGAGCAGTACTTC. Its translation: CASSLGQGAGIYEQYF.

The chain couples TRBV9 to TRBJ2-5; D is unclear. Trimming stripped 0 bases from V and 4 bases from J, with 13 bases between. CDR3 size: 15 residues. The germline V gene has CDR1 SGDLS and CDR2 YYNGEE. The CDR3 is CASSVGINGVETQYF. The DNA for the CDR3 is TGTGCCAGCAGCGTAGGGATTAATGGGGTAGAGACCCAGTACTTC.

J is TRBJ1-1 and V is TRBV5-1; D gene uncertain. V lost 1 base and J 0 bases, leaving 13 bases between the germline ends. Germline CDR1 SGHRS, CDR2 YFSETQ. This CDR3 is 16 amino acids long. CDR3 region: CASSLWEGVMNTEAFF. The CDR3 bases are TGCGCCAGCAGCTTGTGGGAGGGCGTCATGAACACTGAAGCTTTCTTT.

CDR3 loop: CASSQTREQPQHF. DNA of the CDR3: TGTGCCAGTAGCCAGACGAGGGAACAGCCCCAGCATTTT. This rearrangement joins TRBV19 to TRBJ1-5, with unresolved D. The CDR3 has 13 amino acids. Germline values: CDR1 LNHDA, CDR2 SQIVND (reference sequence). V was trimmed by 6 bases and J by 7 bases, leaving 13 bases between them.